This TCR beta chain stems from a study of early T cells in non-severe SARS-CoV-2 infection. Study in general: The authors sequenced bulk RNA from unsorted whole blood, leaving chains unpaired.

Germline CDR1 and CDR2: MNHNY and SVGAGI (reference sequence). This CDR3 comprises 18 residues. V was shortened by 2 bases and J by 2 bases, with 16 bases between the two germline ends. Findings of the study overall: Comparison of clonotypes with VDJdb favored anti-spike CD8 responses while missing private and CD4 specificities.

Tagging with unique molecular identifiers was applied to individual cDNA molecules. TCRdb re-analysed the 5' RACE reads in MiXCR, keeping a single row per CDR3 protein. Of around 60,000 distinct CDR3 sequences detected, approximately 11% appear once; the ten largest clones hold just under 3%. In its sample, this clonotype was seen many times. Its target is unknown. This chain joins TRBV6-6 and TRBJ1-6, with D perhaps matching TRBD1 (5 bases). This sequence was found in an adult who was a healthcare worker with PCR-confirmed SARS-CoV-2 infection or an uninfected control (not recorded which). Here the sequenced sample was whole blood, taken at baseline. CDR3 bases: TGTGCCAGCAGTTACCCTCGAGGGGCAGTCACCTATAATTCACCCCTCCACTTT. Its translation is CASSYPRGAVTYNSPLHF.